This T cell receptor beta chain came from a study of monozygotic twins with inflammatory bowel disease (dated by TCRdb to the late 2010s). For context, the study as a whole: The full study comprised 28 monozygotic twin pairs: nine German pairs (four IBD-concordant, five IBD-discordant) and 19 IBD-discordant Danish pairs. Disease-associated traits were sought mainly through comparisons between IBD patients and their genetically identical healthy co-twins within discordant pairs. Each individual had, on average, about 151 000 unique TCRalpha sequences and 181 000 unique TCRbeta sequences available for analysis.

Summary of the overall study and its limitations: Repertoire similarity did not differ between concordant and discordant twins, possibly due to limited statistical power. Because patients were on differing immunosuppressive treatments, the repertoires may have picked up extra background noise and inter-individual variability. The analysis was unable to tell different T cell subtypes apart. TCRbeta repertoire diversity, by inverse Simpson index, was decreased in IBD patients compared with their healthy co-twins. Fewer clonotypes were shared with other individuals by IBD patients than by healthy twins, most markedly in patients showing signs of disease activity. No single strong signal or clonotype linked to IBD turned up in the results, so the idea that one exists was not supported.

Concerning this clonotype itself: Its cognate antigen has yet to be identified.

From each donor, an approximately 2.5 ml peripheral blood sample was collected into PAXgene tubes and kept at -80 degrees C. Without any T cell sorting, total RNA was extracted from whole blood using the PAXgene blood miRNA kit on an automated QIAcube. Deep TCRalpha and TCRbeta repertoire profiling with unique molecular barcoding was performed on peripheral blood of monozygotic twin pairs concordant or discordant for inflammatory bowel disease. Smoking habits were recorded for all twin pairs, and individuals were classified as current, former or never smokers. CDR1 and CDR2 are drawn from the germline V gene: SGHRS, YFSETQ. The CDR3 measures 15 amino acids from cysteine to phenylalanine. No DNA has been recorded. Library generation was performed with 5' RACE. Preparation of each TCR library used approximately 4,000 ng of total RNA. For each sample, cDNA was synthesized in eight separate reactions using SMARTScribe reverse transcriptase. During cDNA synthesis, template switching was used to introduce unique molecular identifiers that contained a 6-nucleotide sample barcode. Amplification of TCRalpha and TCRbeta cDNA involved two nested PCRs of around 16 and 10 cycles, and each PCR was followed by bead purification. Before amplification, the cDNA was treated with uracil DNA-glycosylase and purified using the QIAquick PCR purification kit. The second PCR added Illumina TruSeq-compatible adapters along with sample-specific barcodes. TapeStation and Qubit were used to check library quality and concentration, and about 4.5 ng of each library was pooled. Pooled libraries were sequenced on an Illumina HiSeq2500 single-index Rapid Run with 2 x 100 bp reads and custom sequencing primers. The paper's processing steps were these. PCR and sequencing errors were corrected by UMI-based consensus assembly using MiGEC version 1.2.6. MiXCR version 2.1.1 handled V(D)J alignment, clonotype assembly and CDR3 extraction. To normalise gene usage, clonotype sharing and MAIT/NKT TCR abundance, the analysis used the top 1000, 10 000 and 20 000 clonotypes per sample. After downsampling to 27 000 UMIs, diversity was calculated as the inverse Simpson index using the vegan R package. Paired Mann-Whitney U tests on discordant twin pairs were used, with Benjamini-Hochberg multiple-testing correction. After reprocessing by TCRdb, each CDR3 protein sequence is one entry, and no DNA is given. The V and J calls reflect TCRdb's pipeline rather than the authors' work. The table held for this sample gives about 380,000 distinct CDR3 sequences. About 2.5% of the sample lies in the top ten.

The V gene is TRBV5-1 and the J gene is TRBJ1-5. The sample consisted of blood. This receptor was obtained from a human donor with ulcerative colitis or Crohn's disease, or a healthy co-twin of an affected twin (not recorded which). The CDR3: CASSSDGSGNQPQHF. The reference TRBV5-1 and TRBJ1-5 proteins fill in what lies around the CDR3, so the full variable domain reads KAGVTQTPRYLIKTRGQQVTLSCSPISGHRSVSWYQQTPGQGLQFLFEYFSETQRNKGNFPGRFSGRQFSNSRSEMNVSTLELGDSALYLCASSSDGSGNQPQHFGDGTRLSIL.